Presented here are 20 T cell receptor beta chains from one specimen sequenced in a study of cytomegalovirus exposure and HLA in healthy donors (dated by TCRdb to 2017 to 2019). The method was the immunoSEQ multiplex PCR assay. A mixture of 60 forward primers for TCR Vbeta segments and 13 reverse primers for TCR Jbeta segments was used in the multiplex PCR. TCRdb took over this immuneACCESS table, retaining in-frame rearrangements with V and J assigned. Such tables are incomplete; in checked studies, under half of the missing clones stem from an unresolved V gene, and the remainder is unexplained. The sample data list approximately 82,000 clones, and over 9% of these were observed just once. Approximately 25% of the sample belongs to the ten largest clones. Sequencing was done on a sample of PBMCs. These receptor sequences come from a man aged 55 to 69 in good health and CMV-seropositive.

The chain combines TRBV7-3 with TRBJ2-7; 10 positions match TRBD1. Trimming at V came to 5 bases and at J to 5 bases, leaving 24 bases not matched to a gene. The V gene's germline CDR1 is SGHTA and CDR2 FQGTGA. This CDR3 region has 20 residues. DNA of the CDR3: TGTGCCAGCAGCCTAAGACCCGCCCACCTCCGGGACAGGGGATGCCACGAGCAGTACGTC. Translated: CASSLRPAHLRDRGCHEQYV.

V usage is TRBV27 and J usage is TRBJ2-2; possible D gene TRBD1, 5 bases. CDR1 and CDR2 (germline): MNHEY, SMNVEV (reference sequence). This CDR3 is 16 amino acids long. V was clipped by 2 bases and J by 2 bases, with 12 bases between them. This CDR3 reads CASSLGRVLNTGELFF. CDR3 nucleotides: TGTGCCAGCAGTTTAGGCAGGGTACTTAACACCGGGGAGCTGTTTTTT.

This clone has more than one count but fewer than ten. The gene calls are TRBV4-2 and TRBJ2-1; 7 bases line up with TRBD2. V lost 0 bases, J lost 3 bases, and 11 bases stayed unmatched. The CDR3 covers 18 residues. Germline CDR1 LGHNA, CDR2 YNFKEQ. This CDR3 is CASSQEPASGALYNEQFF. In nucleotides, the CDR3 is TGTGCCAGCAGCCAAGAACCGGCAAGCGGGGCCCTCTACAATGAGCAGTTCTTC.

The J gene is TRBJ2-1, the V gene TRBV9; TRBD2 agrees at 10 bases. With 5 bases clipped from V and 8 bases from J, the junction kept 16 bases outside the gene matches. Germline V gene data show CDR1 as SGDLS and CDR2 as YYNGEE. The CDR3 is 17 amino acids. The CDR3 bases are TGTGCCAGCAGTCTCGGCCTAGCGGGGGCTATTCGGGATGAGCAGTTCTTC. Protein sequence: CASSLGLAGAIRDEQFF.

J is TRBJ2-7 and V is TRBV7-9; D gene unclear. This CDR3 region has 11 residues. Trimming cost V 2 bases and J 5 bases, with 4 bases left between them. CDR1 is SEHNR, CDR2 FQNEAQ, per germline (reference sequence). The CDR3 region has the DNA TGTGCCAGCAGCTTAAGCCACGAGCAGTACTTC. It is translated as CASSLSHEQYF.

The V call is TRBV20-1, the J call TRBJ1-4; D remains ambiguous. Germline assignment: CDR1 DFQATT and CDR2 SNEGSKA (reference sequence). This CDR3 comprises 11 residues. CDR3 sequence: CAMPGNEKLFF. The CDR3 DNA sequence: TGCGCCATGCCCGGTAATGAAAAACTGTTTTTT.

The chain carries TRBV10-2 and TRBJ1-4; D may be TRBD1 (5 bases). Trimming stripped 4 bases from V and 7 bases from J, with 16 bases between. CDR3 length equals 15 residues. Germline V CDR1 and CDR2: WSHSY, SAAADI. The CDR3 is CASSARDSRSEKLFF. CDR3 bases: TGCGCCAGCAGTGCCCGGGACTCCCGGAGTGAAAAACTGTTTTTT.

This clone turned up a few times. The V and J genes are TRBV30 and TRBJ2-5; 10 bases are a match to TRBD2. This CDR3 has 12 amino acids. Unmatched junction bases numbered 8, after V lost 4 bases and J lost 12 bases. Germline V gives CDR1 GTSNPN, CDR2 SVGIG (reference sequence). DNA of the CDR3: TGTGCCTGGATTAGGACTAGCGGCAGAAAGTACTTC. Protein product: CAWIRTSGRKYF.

This clone was seen a handful of times. CDR3 in DNA: TGTGCCAGCGGGGCATCCGAGCAGTACGTC. The encoded protein is CASGASEQYV. The genes are TRBV11-3 and TRBJ2-7; tentative D call: TRBD1 (5 bases). V lost 8 bases and J lost 6, with 8 bases in between. CDR3 size: 10 residues. The V gene's germline CDR1 is SGHNT and CDR2 YENEEA.

The chain uses TRBV29-1 and TRBJ1-4; no clear D. V dropped 4 bases and J dropped 5 bases, with 11 bases sitting between them. Germline V lookup: CDR1 SQVTM, CDR2 ANQGSEA. The CDR3 has 13 residues. The CDR3 loop is CSVGVGPNEKLFF. The CDR3 DNA reads TGCAGCGTTGGGGTGGGCCCGAATGAAAAACTGTTTTTT.

The rearrangement joins TRBV9 to TRBJ2-1, with 10 bases aligning to TRBD2. The CDR3 extends over 14 amino acids. Germline lookup yields CDR1 SGDLS and CDR2 YYNGEE. V was pared by 1 base and J by 7 bases, with 2 bases of the junction left unmatched. In DNA form, the CDR3 reads TGTGCCAGCAGCGTATCTAGCGGGAGAAATGAGCAGTTCTTC. Translating it yields CASSVSSGRNEQFF. Looking up the rest from reference TRBV9 and TRBJ2-1 gives the full variable domain: DSGVTQTPKHLITATGQRVTLRCSPRSGDLSVYWYQQSLDQGLQFLIQYYNGEERAKGNILERFSAQQFPDLHSELNLSSLELGDSALYFCASSVSSGRNEQFFGPGTRLTVL.

The chain has TRBV27 and TRBJ1-5; 8 bases fit TRBD1. V was clipped by 3 bases and J by 5 bases; unmatched bases: 6. CDR3 size: 15 residues. Germline V gene sequence: CDR1 MNHEY, CDR2 SMNVEV (reference sequence). The CDR3 nucleotides are TGTGCCAGCAGTTTTCTCGGACAGGGTTATCAGCCCCAGCATTTT. As protein: CASSFLGQGYQPQHF.

This clone was found a few times. The gene calls are TRBV7-8 and TRBJ1-5, with D perhaps TRBD1 (5 bases). Looked up from germline, CDR1 is SGHVS and CDR2 is FQNEAQ. Trimming stripped 5 bases from V and 2 bases from J, with 16 bases between. The CDR3 extends over 16 amino acids. The CDR3 nucleotides are TGTGCCAGCAGCCCCATAGGGGTGGCGGGCAATCAGCCCCAGCATTTT. Residues: CASSPIGVAGNQPQHF.

The V call is TRBV7-6, the J call TRBJ1-1; D is unclear. Germline CDR1 and CDR2: SGHVS and FNYEAQ. The CDR3 consists of 15 residues. Trimming left V 4 bases short and J 1 base short, with 13 bases between. The CDR3 DNA follows: TGTGCCAGCAGCTCCCCCCCCGGGGAGAACACTGAAGCTTTCTTT. Translation: CASSSPPGENTEAFF.

The chain has TRBV6-5 and TRBJ2-3; maybe TRBD1 (5 bases). Germline CDR1 MNHEY, CDR2 SVGAGI. CDR3 size: 13 residues. V was cut by 9 bases and J by 0 bases, with 10 bases left in between. The CDR3 DNA reads as TGTGCCAGTAAGGGGCAAAGCACAGATACGCAGTATTTT. Translation: CASKGQSTDTQYF.

J is TRBJ2-1 and V is TRBV5-1, with TRBD2 matching over 7 bases. V shed 4 bases and J 4 bases; nucleotides not matched to a gene: 14. This CDR3 is built from 17 residues. From germline, CDR1 is SGHRS and CDR2 YFSETQ. CDR3 region: CASSGGGDSINYNEQFF. The CDR3, as DNA: TGCGCCAGCAGCGGTGGGGGGGACTCGATTAATTACAATGAGCAGTTCTTC. Filled out from reference TRBV5-1 and TRBJ2-1, the complete variable domain reads KAGVTQTPRYLIKTRGQQVTLSCSPISGHRSVSWYQQTPGQGLQFLFEYFSETQRNKGNFPGRFSGRQFSNSRSEMNVSTLELGDSALYLCASSGGGDSINYNEQFFGPGTRLTVL.

This clone was seen a few times. This chain connects TRBV19 to TRBJ1-4; 10 bases agree with TRBD1. Germline loops: CDR1 LNHDA, CDR2 SQIVND (reference sequence). This CDR3 spans 15 amino acids. V trimming: 4 bases; J trimming: 7 bases; junction bases outside the gene matches: 6. CDR3 nucleotide sequence: TGTGCCAGTAGTACCAGACAGGGGGCGGCTGAAAAACTGTTTTTT. Its translation: CASSTRQGAAEKLFF.

J is TRBJ2-1 and V is TRBV6-4, with 10 bases lining up with TRBD2. Losses at the gene ends were 0 bases for V and 6 bases for J; bases not matched to a gene: 2. CDR1 and CDR2 (germline): MRHNA, SNTAGT. The CDR3 has 15 residues. CDR3 amino acids: CASSDSGLAVNEQFF. In DNA, the CDR3 is TGTGCCAGCAGTGACTCTGGACTAGCGGTCAATGAGCAGTTCTTC.

The chain is built from TRBV7-9 and TRBJ2-1; 8 bases agree with TRBD1. The CDR3 extends over 15 amino acids. The germline gives CDR1 SEHNR, CDR2 FQNEAQ (reference sequence). The V segment lost 7 bases and the J segment 8 bases; nucleotides outside the gene matches: 13. The CDR3 DNA is TGTGCCAGCACCCTCGGACAGGGTGGAGGAGATGAGCAGTTCTTC. This gives the protein CASTLGQGGGDEQFF.

This clone was found a few times. The V gene is TRBV7-3, the J gene TRBJ2-3, with 7 bases aligning to TRBD2. Germline CDR1 and CDR2: SGHTA and FQGTGA. This CDR3 is 14 amino acids long. With V trimmed by 4 bases and J by 5 bases, 6 bases remained unmatched. CDR3: CASSYGGSEDTQYF. The CDR3 DNA reads as TGTGCCAGCAGCTACGGCGGGAGTGAAGATACGCAGTATTTT.